Listed here are 14 T cell receptor beta chains from one sample, sequenced in a study of T cells after posttransplantation cyclophosphamide. Profiled with immunoSEQ multiplex PCR; TCRdb holds only in-frame clones, not every one. The profile covers some 40,000 clones, none occurring a single time. Sequencing was carried out using PBMCs. These receptors came from a woman aged 45-60 years in good health and a related stem cell transplant donor.

In this sample, this clone turned up many times. V usage is TRBV7-8 and J usage is TRBJ1-1, with D possibly matching TRBD1 (5 bases). Germline CDR1 and CDR2: SGHVS and FQNEAQ. The V and J ends lost 5 bases and 1 base respectively, with 11 bases between them. The CDR3 spans 14 residues. CDR3 sequence: CASSPLGGNTEAFF. In nucleotides, the CDR3 is TGTGCCAGCAGCCCCTTGGGGGGGAACACTGAAGCTTTCTTT.

Many counts were recorded for this clone. This chain connects TRBV21-1 to TRBJ2-1; TRBD1 reflects the table's D call only, with no check against the DNA. TRBV21-1 is a pseudogene locus. The CDR3 extends over 18 amino acids. CDR3 in amino acids: CASSKEKRGDSSYNEQFF. CDR3 sequence (DNA): TGTGCCAGCAGCAAAGAAAAGCGTGGGGACAGCTCCTACAATGAGCAGTTCTTC.

This clone was seen repeatedly, ten times or more. The V and J genes are TRBV27 and TRBJ2-7, with unresolved D. Germline V lookup: CDR1 MNHEY, CDR2 SMNVEV (reference sequence). The CDR3 loop spans 16 amino acids. Trimming removed 5 bases from V and 4 bases from J, with 21 bases in between. The CDR3 sequence is CASSPLVGGLGYEQYF. The CDR3 DNA reads as TGTGCCAGCAGTCCCCTCGTCGGCGGCCTCGGGTACGAGCAGTACTTC.

The sample holds many counts of this clone. This chain uses TRBV11-3 with TRBJ1-6, with 7 bases that match TRBD1. The CDR3 has 18 residues. Losses at the gene ends were 4 bases for V and 0 bases for J; bases not matched to a gene: 9. Germline lookup yields CDR1 SGHNT and CDR2 YENEEA. Here the CDR3 reads CASSYEGALSSYNSPLHF. In nucleotides, the CDR3 is TGTGCCAGCAGCTATGAGGGGGCCCTGAGCTCCTATAATTCACCCCTCCACTTT.

This clone was picked up many times. V usage is TRBV7-2 and J usage is TRBJ2-3, with D maybe TRBD2 (5 bases). This CDR3 contains 17 residues. Germline lookup yields CDR1 SGHTA and CDR2 FQGNSA. The ends were cut back, 6 bases at V and 2 bases at J, with 21 bases in the middle. CDR3 bases: TGTGCCAGCAGGCAAGGAGGCGGCCGGGGTTTCACAGATACGCAGTATTTT. Its protein is CASRQGGGRGFTDTQYF.

This clone showed up many times. The chain joins TRBV28 to TRBJ1-2; 8 bases match TRBD1. The V and J ends lost 3 bases and 8 bases, in that order; junction bases with no gene match: 8. Germline V lookup: CDR1 MDHEN, CDR2 SYDVKM. There are 14 residues in the CDR3. CDR3 DNA: TGTGCCAGCAGTTTCAGGGGGCTTAACGGGGGCTACACCTTC. It is translated as CASSFRGLNGGYTF.

In this sample, this clone turned up many times. The chain has TRBV5-1 and TRBJ1-2, with D hard to call. V was pared by 4 bases and J by 4 bases, with 14 bases between. Germline-derived CDR1 and CDR2 are SGHRS and YFSETQ. The CDR3 is made up of 14 amino acids. The CDR3 DNA follows: TGCGCCAGCAGCGACTTAACTACCAGCTATGGCTACACCTTC. It encodes CASSDLTTSYGYTF.

This clone was seen a handful of times. V usage is TRBV11-2 and J usage is TRBJ2-1, with D possibly being TRBD1 (6 bases). V lost 5 bases, J lost 0 bases, and 17 bases lay in between. The V gene's germline CDR1 is SGHAT and CDR2 FQNNGV. The CDR3 is 17 residues long. DNA for the CDR3: TGTGCCAGCAGCGAAGCGACAGGTGTCAACTCCTACAATGAGCAGTTCTTC. Amino acids: CASSEATGVNSYNEQFF.

This clone was counted ten times or more. The chain joins TRBV7-9 to TRBJ1-1; the match to TRBD1 covers 7 bases. V was clipped by 1 base and J by 4 bases; unmatched bases: 6. The CDR3 runs to 15 residues. The germline gives CDR1 SEHNR, CDR2 FQNEAQ (reference sequence). The CDR3 sequence is CASSLGLTGSTEAFF. CDR3 bases: TGTGCCAGCAGCTTAGGATTGACAGGGTCCACTGAAGCTTTCTTT. The complete variable domain, with remaining parts taken from reference TRBV7-9 and TRBJ1-1, reads DTGVSQNPRHKITKRGQNVTFRCDPISEHNRLYWYRQTLGQGPEFLTYFQNEAQLEKSRLLSDRFSAERPKGSFSTLEIQRTEQGDSAMYLCASSLGLTGSTEAFFGQGTRLTVV.

This clone was seen ten or more times. This rearrangement joins TRBV6-5 to TRBJ1-2; 7 bases fit TRBD1. Trimming at V came to 2 bases and at J to 4 bases, leaving 10 bases not matched to a gene. CDR1 is MNHEY and CDR2 is SVGAGI in the germline V gene. This CDR3 is built from 16 residues. CDR3 protein: CASSYESTGSGYGYTF. The CDR3 bases are TGTGCCAGCAGTTACGAATCGACAGGGTCGGGCTATGGCTACACCTTC.

This clone came up many times. V gene TRBV2 combines with J gene TRBJ1-4; TRBD1 agrees at 7 bases. Germline assignment: CDR1 SNHLY and CDR2 FYNNEI. CDR3 size: 14 residues. Losses at the gene ends were 4 bases for V and 4 bases for J; bases not matched to a gene: 3. The CDR3 here is CASSGQGLNEKLFF. CDR3 bases: TGTGCCAGCAGTGGACAGGGCCTTAATGAAAAACTGTTTTTT.

For this clone: The sample holds other DNA sequences that translate to the same CDR3. The genes are TRBV9 and TRBJ2-3; 12 bases fit TRBD2. Germline-derived CDR1 and CDR2 are SGDLS and YYNGEE. This CDR3 contains 15 residues. J gave up 6 bases and V 2 bases, and 4 bases lay outside the gene matches. The CDR3 nucleotides read TGTGCCAGCAGCGTGCTAGCGGGGGGGGGTGATACGCAGTATTTT. Protein product: CASSVLAGGGDTQYF.

At least ten counts were recorded for this clone. CDR3 nucleotide sequence: TGTGCCAGCGCTAATTCGCAGGGCGTTGGGCAGCAGTTCTTC. As protein: CASANSQGVGQQFF. The chain carries TRBV6-5 and TRBJ2-1, with D possibly matching TRBD1 (5 bases). V was cut by 8 bases and J by 11 bases, with 22 bases left in between. The CDR3 extends over 14 amino acids. The germline CDR1 and CDR2 sequences are MNHEY and SVGAGI.

This clone showed up many times. V is TRBV2 and J is TRBJ1-2; D unclear. Germline loops: CDR1 SNHLY, CDR2 FYNNEI. The CDR3 has 14 residues. V was clipped by 1 base and J by 5 bases, with 11 bases between them. The CDR3 DNA reads TGTGCCAGCAGTGAAGGAATGCGGAAGTATGGCTACACCTTC. Translating gives CASSEGMRKYGYTF.